This TCR beta chain was found in a study of OX40 agonist ivuxolimab in advanced cancers. Study as a whole: Those enrolled were 82.7% male, with a mean age of about 66 years and ages from roughly 20 to 90.

The timepoints at which blood was sampled were baseline, cycle 4 day 1, and cycle 7 day 1. A remark on this clone: Its antigen is unknown.

Method: immunoSEQ multiplex PCR; TCRdb's copy keeps in-frame clones and lacks some. The sample has 92,000 or so clones, 85% to 90% seen once. The study, taken as a whole, reports: At 0.1 to 3.0 mg/kg, clonal expansion of CD4+ and CD8+ blood T cells had occurred by week 6. More expanded clones were seen, on average, in CD8+ T cells than in CD4+.

The CDR3 spans 14 residues. Germline CDR1 reads SEHNR; CDR2 reads FQNEAQ (reference sequence). Trimming left V 1 base short and J 11 bases short, with 16 bases between. The J gene is TRBJ2-3, the V gene TRBV7-9, with D maybe TRBD1 (6 bases). The receptor comes from an adult with an advanced solid tumor such as melanoma, head and neck, liver or kidney cancer. This sample comprised CD4+ or CD8+ T cells sorted from blood, obtained in a trial of the OX40 agonist ivuxolimab. In DNA, the CDR3 is TGTGCCAGCAGCTTAGGCGCTAACCAAGGGGGGCAGTATTTT. Residues: CASSLGANQGGQYF.